The present T cell receptor beta chain was sequenced within a study of beta chain features in type 1 diabetes. The CDR3 is made up of 13 amino acids. Germline V CDR1 and CDR2: LNHDA, SQIVND (reference sequence). Trimming removed 6 bases from V and 3 bases from J, with 9 bases in between. Sequenced material consisted of expressed TCRB transcripts (all of the isolated RNA was reverse transcribed). The method was immunoSEQ multiplex PCR; TCRdb's version includes in-frame clones alone and lacks a portion of them. The table includes around 200,000 clones, about an eighth detected once. Broader study findings: Because the template was cDNA, high-expressing cells might be over-represented.

This clone was detected only a few times. Its antigen is undetermined. Sampling consisted of one heparinised blood draw per donor, averaging about 116 mL. Markers CD45RO/CCR7/CD25/CD127/CD95/CD27 served to sort CD4+ naive, central memory, regulatory and stem cell-like memory cells. The source material was central memory CD4+ T cells from blood. The genes are TRBV19 and TRBJ1-5; no clear D gene. This clonotype originated in a woman aged 18-29 years in good health. This CDR3 is CASSKQDNQPQHF. CDR3 DNA sequence: TGTGCCAGTAGCAAACAAGACAATCAGCCCCAGCATTTT.